This TCR beta chain derives from a study of T cell repertoires in cytomegalovirus infection. Concerning this clonotype: The antigen is not known.

TCRdb redid the calling of the reads with MiXCR, one entry per CDR3 protein. The sample lists about 570,000 distinct CDR3 sequences, 40% occurring once. Looked up from germline, CDR1 is SGHVT and CDR2 is SQSDAQ. There are 19 residues in the CDR3. V shed 2 bases, J shed 4 bases, and the junction held 11 bases outside the gene matches. Specimen: cultured PBMCs, collected from culture after CMV antigen stimulation. The chain carries TRBV7-4 and TRBJ2-3, with 14 bases that match TRBD2. The clonotype was recovered from a human donor in good health (CMV status not recorded). Some clones in this sample may be carry-over from other donors' samples. The CDR3 DNA sequence: TGTGCCAGCAGCTTAAGGCATTTAGGACTAGCGGGAGGAGCAGATACGCAGTATTTT. It codes for CASSLRHLGLAGGADTQYF.